This T cell receptor (beta chain) was retrieved from a study of brain T cells in children with intractable seizures. TCRdb keeps only in-frame clones here, not all; method: immunoSEQ multiplex PCR. This sample has 340,000 or so clones; 93% occur once, and the top ten carry approximately 5%. In the case of this clone: The antigen remains unidentified.

Time point: blood from clinic visit 5 months post-surgery; TSC patient then seizure free. Only cases whose brain tissue showed the highest T cell transcript signatures were sequenced. V lost 9 bases, J lost 6 bases, and 17 bases stayed unmatched. This CDR3 spans 17 amino acids. The germline CDR1 and CDR2 sequences are LNHDA and SQIVND (reference sequence). Study conclusions and caveats: HCMV serostatus was not known, and viral specificity came from CDR3 similarity only.

V usage is TRBV19 and J usage is TRBJ2-2; 9 bases agree with TRBD1. The starting material was peripheral blood, obtained more than 4 months after surgery. This clonotype was sampled from a boy less than two years old with tuberous sclerosis and intractable seizures. This CDR3 is CASSGTGRSGLPGELFF. In DNA, the CDR3 is TGTGCCAGCAGTGGGACAGGGCGATCGGGGTTACCCGGGGAGCTGTTTTTT. The full variable domain, in which reference TRBV19 and TRBJ2-2 provide the parts outside the CDR3, is DGGITQSPKYLFRKEGQNVTLSCEQNLNHDAMYWYRQDPGQGLRLIYYSQIVNDFQKGDIAEGYSVSREKKESFPLTVTSAQKNPTAFYLCASSGTGRSGLPGELFFGEGSRLTVL.